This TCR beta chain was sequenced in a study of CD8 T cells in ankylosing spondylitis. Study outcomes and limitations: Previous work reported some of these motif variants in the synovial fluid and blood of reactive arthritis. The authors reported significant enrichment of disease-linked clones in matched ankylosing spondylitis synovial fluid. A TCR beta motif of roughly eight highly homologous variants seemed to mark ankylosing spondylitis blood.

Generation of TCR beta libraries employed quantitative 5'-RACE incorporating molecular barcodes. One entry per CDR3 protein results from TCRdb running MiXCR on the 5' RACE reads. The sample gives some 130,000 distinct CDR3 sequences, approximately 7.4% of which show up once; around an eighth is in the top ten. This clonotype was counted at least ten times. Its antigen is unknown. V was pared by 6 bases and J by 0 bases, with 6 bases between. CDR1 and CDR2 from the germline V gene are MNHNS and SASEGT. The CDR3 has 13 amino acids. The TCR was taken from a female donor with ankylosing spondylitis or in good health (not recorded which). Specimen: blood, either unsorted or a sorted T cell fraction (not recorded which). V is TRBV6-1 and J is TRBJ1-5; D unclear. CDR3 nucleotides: TGTGCCAGCAGGGAATATAGCAATCAGCCCCAGCATTTT. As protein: CASREYSNQPQHF.